The clone carrying this TCR beta chain was recorded many times. The antigen is undetermined. This sample stems from a study of T cells in Graves' hyperthyroidism and ophthalmopathy. Study results and limitations: Within blood appeared most thyroid clonotypes that had expanded above 0.001.

Clinicians diagnosed patients from clinical symptoms, serum thyroxine and TRAb, thyroid ultrasound and orbital computed tomography. Regions amplified from RNA transcripts were the TCR beta CDR3 regions. Researchers ran a first-round RT-PCR on the TCR CDR3 using the HTBI primer set. TCRdb called the multiplex PCR reads again in MiXCR, with one record for every CDR3 protein. The sample shows more than 500,000 distinct CDR3 sequences, roughly 15% of them seen only once. The V end was cut by 1 base, the J end by 1 base, with 13 bases between. This CDR3 region has 16 residues. CDR1 and CDR2 (germline): SGHRS, YFSETQ.

Sequencing was performed on blood. The chain employs TRBV5-1 and TRBJ2-3; D is perhaps TRBD2 (6 bases). The origin of this receptor is a woman in her thirties or forties with Graves' hyperthyroidism. CDR3 region: CASSLIFGRGTDTQYF. The CDR3 nucleotides read TGCGCCAGCAGCTTGATTTTCGGGAGAGGCACAGATACGCAGTATTTT.